This T cell receptor beta chain derives from a study of T cell repertoires in cytomegalovirus infection. General observations from the study: The cumulative frequency of public TCR beta families identified carriers of CMV plus the relevant HLA.

TCRdb passed the reads through MiXCR, listing each CDR3 protein once. The sample lists about 830,000 distinct CDR3 sequences; approximately 32% were seen once. The table lists this clonotype with many counts. The antigen is unknown. The material was cultured CD8+ T cells from PBMCs, obtained from culture after CMV antigen stimulation. This sequence originates from a human donor in good health (CMV status not recorded). Some clones in this sample may be carry-over from other donors' samples.

The CDR3 DNA sequence: TGCAGCGTTGTAGGCAGATCCTACAATGAGCAGTTCTTC. It translates to CSVVGRSYNEQFF. The genes are TRBV29-1 and TRBJ2-1; D gene unclear. The CDR3 length is 13 residues. Germline CDR1 reads SQVTM; CDR2 reads ANQGSEA. V was pared by 4 bases and J by 1 base, with 8 bases between.